What follows is one TCR beta chain and its context. This sample was taken from a study of Ad26.COV2.S vaccination and SARS-CoV-2 variants. Stated treatment: roughly 20 received Ad26.COV2.S at low or high dose, single or two shots; five or six received placebo; per-sample allocation not given. Samples came from day 63 after the first vaccine or placebo injection. Generated by immunoSEQ multiplex PCR, the TCRdb table keeps only in-frame clones and is missing some. Among about 370,000 clones listed, about 89% were seen once. Sequences were derived from peripheral blood, sampled in a trial of Ad26.COV2.S vaccine versus placebo. This receptor was obtained from a person aged 18-60 years who received the Ad26.COV2.S COVID-19 vaccine or a placebo.

In DNA, the CDR3 is TGTGCCAGCAGTAGACTAGCGGGTACCTACGAGCAGTACTTC. This encodes CASSRLAGTYEQYF. This chain connects TRBV6-6 to TRBJ2-7; 10 nucleotides align to TRBD2. The CDR3 runs 14 residues. J lost 2 bases, V lost 5 bases, and 3 bases had no gene match. Germline V CDR1 and CDR2: MNHNY, SVGAGI (reference sequence).